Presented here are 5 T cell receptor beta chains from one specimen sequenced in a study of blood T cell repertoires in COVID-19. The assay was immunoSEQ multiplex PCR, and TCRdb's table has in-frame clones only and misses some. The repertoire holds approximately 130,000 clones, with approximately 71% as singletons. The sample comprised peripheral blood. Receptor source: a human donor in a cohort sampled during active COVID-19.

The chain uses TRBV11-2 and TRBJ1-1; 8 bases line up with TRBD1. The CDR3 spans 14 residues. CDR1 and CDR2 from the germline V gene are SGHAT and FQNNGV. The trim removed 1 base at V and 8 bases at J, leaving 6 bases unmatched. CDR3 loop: CASSLVFSGGEAFF. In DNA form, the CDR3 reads TGTGCCAGCAGCTTAGTCTTCTCAGGGGGCGAAGCTTTCTTT.

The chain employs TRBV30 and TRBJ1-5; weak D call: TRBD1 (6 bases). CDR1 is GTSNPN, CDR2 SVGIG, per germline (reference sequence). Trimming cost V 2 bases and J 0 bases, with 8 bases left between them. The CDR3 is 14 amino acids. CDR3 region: CAWSWTDSNQPQHF. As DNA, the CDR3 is TGTGCCTGGAGTTGGACAGATAGCAATCAGCCCCAGCATTTT.

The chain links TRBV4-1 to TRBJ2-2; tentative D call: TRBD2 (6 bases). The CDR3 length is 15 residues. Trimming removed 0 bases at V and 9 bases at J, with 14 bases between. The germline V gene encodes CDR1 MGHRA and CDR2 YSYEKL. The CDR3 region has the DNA TGCGCCAGCAGCCAAGATCCGACTAGTTCTTGGGAGCTGTTTTTT. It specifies CASSQDPTSSWELFF.

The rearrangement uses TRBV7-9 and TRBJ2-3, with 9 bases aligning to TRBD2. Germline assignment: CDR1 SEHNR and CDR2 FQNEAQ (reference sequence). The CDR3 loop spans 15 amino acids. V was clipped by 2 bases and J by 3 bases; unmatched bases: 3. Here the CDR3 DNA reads TGTGCCAGCAGCTTAAGAAGCGGGGGGACAGATACGCAGTATTTT. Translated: CASSLRSGGTDTQYF. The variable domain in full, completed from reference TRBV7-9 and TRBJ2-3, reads DTGVSQNPRHKITKRGQNVTFRCDPISEHNRLYWYRQTLGQGPEFLTYFQNEAQLEKSRLLSDRFSAERPKGSFSTLEIQRTEQGDSAMYLCASSLRSGGTDTQYFGPGTRLTVL.

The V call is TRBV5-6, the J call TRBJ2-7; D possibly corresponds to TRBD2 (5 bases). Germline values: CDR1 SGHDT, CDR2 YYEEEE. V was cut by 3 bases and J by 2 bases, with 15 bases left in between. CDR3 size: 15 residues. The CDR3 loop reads CASSSLAGRAYEQYF. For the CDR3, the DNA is TGTGCCAGCAGCTCCTTGGCGGGTAGAGCCTACGAGCAGTACTTC.